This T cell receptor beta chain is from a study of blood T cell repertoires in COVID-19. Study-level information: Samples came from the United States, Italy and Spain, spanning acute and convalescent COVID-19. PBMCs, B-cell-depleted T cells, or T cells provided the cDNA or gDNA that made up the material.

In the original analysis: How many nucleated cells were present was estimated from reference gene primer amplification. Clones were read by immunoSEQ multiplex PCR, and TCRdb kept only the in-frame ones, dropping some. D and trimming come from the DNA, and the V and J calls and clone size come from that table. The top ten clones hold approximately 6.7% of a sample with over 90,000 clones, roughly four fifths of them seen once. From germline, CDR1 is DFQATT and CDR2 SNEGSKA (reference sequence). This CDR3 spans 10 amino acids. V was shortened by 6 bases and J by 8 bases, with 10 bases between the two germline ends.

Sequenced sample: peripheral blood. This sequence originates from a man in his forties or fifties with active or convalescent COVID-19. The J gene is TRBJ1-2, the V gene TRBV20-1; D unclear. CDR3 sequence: CSAEIKGYTF. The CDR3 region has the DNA TGCAGTGCGGAGATCAAGGGCTACACCTTC.